These T cell receptor beta chains were read from a single sample in a study of breast tumors, draining lymph nodes, adjacent tissues. MiXCR, applied by TCRdb to the multiplex PCR reads, yields one record per CDR3 protein. The sample lists roughly 120,000 distinct CDR3 sequences; about 20% were seen once. The sample was axillary lymph node tissue. These receptor sequences come from a female donor with breast cancer. Some clones in this sample may be carry-over from other donors' samples. Each CDR3 is given with its conserved first and last residue. The D gene is left open where the match is weak. Clone size is stated in some rows and not others, as once, few, many or a class when expanded.

v_gene	j_gene	d_gene	abundance	CDR3aa	CDR3nt
TRBV5-6	TRBJ1-2	-	many	CASSSGGYGYTF	TGCGCCAGCAGCTCCGGAGGGTATGGCTACACCTTC
TRBV7-3	TRBJ2-3	-	many	CASSLGWSTDTQYF	TGTGCCAGCAGCTTAGGGTGGAGCACAGATACGCAGTATTTT
TRBV3-1	TRBJ2-3	-	-	CASSQGLRVTDTQYF	TGTGCCAGCAGCCAAGGGCTCAGGGTTACAGATACGCAGTATTTT
TRBV7-3	TRBJ1-6	TRBD1	many	CASSLSGGGPLHF	TGTGCCAGCAGCTTATCAGGGGGTGGACCCCTCCACTTT
TRBV9	TRBJ2-1	TRBD2	many	CASSVTGGPINEQFF	TGTGCCAGCAGCGTAACGGGGGGGCCGATCAATGAGCAGTTCTTC
TRBV7-9	TRBJ2-2	-	-	CASSVRGAGTGELFF	TGTGCCAGCAGCGTTCGGGGGGCGGGCACCGGGGAGCTGTTTTTT
TRBV20-1	TRBJ1-2	-	many	CSASPFGDYGYTF	TGCAGTGCTAGCCCATTCGGGGACTATGGCTACACCTTC
TRBV6-5	TRBJ1-2	-	-	CASSYSPKRGYAF	TGTGCCAGCAGTTACAGCCCCAAAAGGGGCTACGCCTTC
TRBV6-4	TRBJ2-1	TRBD2	few	CASSKGLAMNNEQFF	TGTGCCAGCAGTAAGGGACTAGCGATGAACAATGAGCAGTTCTTC
TRBV7-3	TRBJ1-1	TRBD1	-	CASSSDTGETEAFF	TGTGCCAGCAGCTCCGACACAGGGGAGACTGAAGCTTTCTTT